The 24 T cell receptor beta chains given below trace back to one sample, sequenced in a study of identical twins. TCRdb re-analysed the 5' RACE reads in MiXCR, keeping a single row per CDR3 protein. The sample shows 700,000 or so distinct CDR3 sequences, 8.6% of them seen only once. This sample was also put to use in a study of yellow fever vaccine responses in identical twins.

The sequenced sample was PBMCs. These receptors originate from a young woman in good health.

The chain combines TRBV19 with TRBJ1-5; 8 bases match TRBD1. The germline V gene has CDR1 LNHDA and CDR2 SQIVND (reference sequence). V shed 5 bases and J 1 base; nucleotides not matched to a gene: 4. The CDR3 is made up of 15 amino acids. The CDR3 DNA reads as TGTGCCAGTAGTGGGACAGGTTTGAGCAATCAGCCCCAGCATTTT. Encoded protein: CASSGTGLSNQPQHF.

The V call is TRBV30, the J call TRBJ1-1; TRBD1 might be the D (5 bases). From germline, CDR1 is GTSNPN and CDR2 SVGIG (reference sequence). Trimming removed 2 bases from V and 4 bases from J, with 11 bases in between. CDR3 size: 13 residues. The CDR3 DNA is TGTGCCTGGAGTATATCCGGGGGCACTGAAGCTTTCTTT. Protein product: CAWSISGGTEAFF.

This clonotype occurred a few times. The rearrangement uses TRBV27 and TRBJ1-2; no clear D gene. The germline V gene has CDR1 MNHEY and CDR2 SMNVEV (reference sequence). CDR3 length equals 16 residues. The V end lost 0 bases, the J end lost 7 bases, and 18 bases lay between the germline ends. CDR3 bases: TGTGCCAGCAGTTTATCGAATGGCAAAGGATTGGGTGGCTACACCTTC. It encodes CASSLSNGKGLGGYTF.

This clonotype was recorded at least ten times. The chain uses TRBV20-1 and TRBJ2-1, with TRBD2 identical over 7 bases. Unmatched junction bases numbered 2, after V lost 3 bases and J lost 3 bases. Germline CDR1 DFQATT, CDR2 SNEGSKA (reference sequence). This CDR3 comprises 13 residues. This chain's CDR3 is CSASERGYNEQFF. The CDR3 nucleotides are TGCAGTGCTAGTGAGCGGGGCTACAATGAGCAGTTCTTC.

A few counts support this clonotype. The rearrangement links TRBV24-1 to TRBJ2-3; TRBD1 matches 9 bases. The V gene's germline CDR1 is KGHDR and CDR2 SFDVKD. V lost 3 bases and J lost 2; bases outside the gene matches: 8. This CDR3 region has 17 residues. CDR3 region: CATSDRGTGIATDTQYF. The CDR3 nucleotides are TGTGCCACCAGTGATAGGGGGACAGGGATAGCCACAGATACGCAGTATTTT.

The chain couples TRBV12-3 or TRBV12-4 to TRBJ1-1; D not resolved. This CDR3 has 11 residues. The V gene lost 1 base and the J gene lost 7 bases, with 4 bases spanning the gap. The CDR3, as DNA: TGTGCCAGCAGTTTAGACCTTGAAGCTTTCTTT. Protein sequence: CASSLDLEAFF.

The genes are TRBV24-1 and TRBJ2-1, with D possibly being TRBD2 (6 bases). V lost 3 bases, J lost 7 bases, and 18 bases lay in between. CDR1 and CDR2 (germline): KGHDR, SFDVKD. The CDR3 has 16 residues. The CDR3 coding sequence is TGTGCCACCAGTGATCAAAAAGGGACTCGGGGGAATGAGCAGTTCTTC. Translation: CATSDQKGTRGNEQFF.

This clonotype was found many times. The gene calls are TRBV20-1 and TRBJ2-1, with 14 bases that match TRBD2. Germline loops: CDR1 DFQATT, CDR2 SNEGSKA (reference sequence). This CDR3 contains 17 residues. V dropped 2 bases and J dropped 6; count of bases not matched to a gene: 9. This CDR3 reads CSARSPGLAGVSNEQFF. The DNA for the CDR3 is TGCAGTGCTAGATCCCCGGGACTAGCGGGAGTGAGCAATGAGCAGTTCTTC.

This clonotype was detected ten times or more. The V call is TRBV4-3, the J call TRBJ2-7; D is possibly TRBD2 (5 bases). V lost 4 bases and J 0 bases, leaving 13 bases between the germline ends. Germline V gene sequence: CDR1 LGHNA, CDR2 YSLEER. There are 15 residues in the CDR3. In DNA form, the CDR3 reads TGCGCCAGCAGCCGGGGAGTTCTGAGCTCCTACGAGCAGTACTTC. It translates to CASSRGVLSSYEQYF.

This clonotype came up a few times. Here the CDR3 reads CASSWRQRRDGYTF. CDR3 DNA: TGTGCCAGCAGCTGGAGACAGAGGAGGGATGGCTACACCTTC. The chain links TRBV5-6 to TRBJ1-2, with D maybe TRBD1 (5 bases). V shed 3 bases and J shed 6 bases, with 15 bases lying between them. The CDR3 spans 14 residues. Germline loops: CDR1 SGHDT, CDR2 YYEEEE.

This clonotype was counted between two and nine times. The rearrangement uses TRBV29-1 and TRBJ1-1; D unclear. CDR1 SQVTM and CDR2 ANQGSEA come from the germline V gene. V was cut by 5 bases and J by 5 bases, with 15 bases left in between. The CDR3 sequence is 13 residues long. The CDR3 loop reads CSVLTGTGTEAFF. In nucleotides, the CDR3 is TGCAGCGTTTTAACGGGTACGGGGACTGAAGCTTTCTTT.

The chain is built from TRBV28 and TRBJ1-2, with TRBD1 matching 7 bases. The J segment lost 8 bases and the V segment lost 3 bases, leaving 3 bases of the junction unmatched. Germline V gene data show CDR1 as MDHEN and CDR2 as SYDVKM. The CDR3 has 12 amino acids. CDR3 DNA sequence: TGTGCCAGCAGTTTTCTACAGGGGGGCTACACCTTC. Translation: CASSFLQGGYTF.

This clonotype has at least ten counts. The DNA is omitted, as the CDR3 cannot be located on it reliably, and the CDR3 follows TCRdb's listing. The chain's CDR3 is CSARVGSGSAGAKFF. The chain joins TRBV20-1 to TRBJ2-1; the D call TRBD2 from the table was never checked on the DNA. The CDR3 spans 15 residues, counting both ends. Germline CDR1 and CDR2: DFQATT and SNEGSKA (reference sequence).

The table lists this clonotype with a few counts. The CDR3 reads CASSPRQWNEKLFF. In DNA form, the CDR3 reads TGTGCCAGCAGCCCTCGCCAGTGGAATGAAAAACTGTTTTTT. The V and J genes are TRBV7-9 and TRBJ1-4; D gene ambiguous. The length of the CDR3 is 14 residues. Germline V gene data show CDR1 as SEHNR and CDR2 as FQNEAQ (reference sequence). Trimming cost V 5 bases and J 5 bases, with 12 bases left between them.

The V gene is TRBV12-3 or TRBV12-4, the J gene TRBJ2-2, with 8 positions matching TRBD2. The V segment lost 9 bases and the J segment 5 bases; nucleotides outside the gene matches: 8. This CDR3 comprises 14 residues. The CDR3 loop is CASILAGSTGELFF. The CDR3 DNA sequence: TGTGCCAGTATCCTAGCGGGCAGTACCGGGGAGCTGTTTTTT.

The genes are TRBV2 and TRBJ2-7; TRBD1 matches 8 bases. Germline CDR1 reads SNHLY; CDR2 reads FYNNEI. J gave up 10 bases and V 2 bases, and 22 bases lay outside the gene matches. The CDR3 length is 18 residues. CDR3 nucleotide sequence: TGTGCCAGCAGTGAAAGCCCCCGGGGTTGGACAGGGAAAACGGGTCAGTACTTC. Translated, it gives CASSESPRGWTGKTGQYF.

This clonotype was counted ten times or more. V is TRBV4-2 and J is TRBJ1-1; D gene ambiguous. The CDR3 loop spans 11 amino acids. Trimming left V 8 bases short and J 7 bases short, with 11 bases between. Germline V gene data show CDR1 as LGHNA and CDR2 as YNFKEQ. The CDR3 protein is CASHGRDEAFF. The CDR3 bases are TGTGCCAGCCACGGGAGGGATGAAGCTTTCTTT.

In this sample, this clonotype turned up many times. The chain couples TRBV7-9 to TRBJ2-7; unclear D gene. V was pared by 2 bases and J by 7 bases, with 6 bases between. The CDR3 spans 11 residues. Looked up from germline, CDR1 is SEHNR and CDR2 is FQNEAQ (reference sequence). The CDR3 DNA reads as TGTGCCAGCAGCTTAATGGAAGAGCAGTACTTC. Translation gives CASSLMEEQYF.

This clonotype was counted at least ten times. The chain links TRBV5-1 to TRBJ2-7; perhaps TRBD1 as D (6 bases). The CDR3 covers 15 residues. V lost 4 bases and J lost 7, with 21 bases in between. Germline loops: CDR1 SGHRS, CDR2 YFSETQ. The chain's CDR3 is CASSPTWDKVREQYF. In DNA form, the CDR3 reads TGCGCCAGCAGCCCGACCTGGGACAAGGTACGAGAGCAGTACTTC.

This clonotype came up a few times. The CDR3 bases are TGTGCTAGTGGCAATAGCTCCGGGGAGCTGTTTTTT. The encoded protein is CASGNSSGELFF. The chain combines TRBV12-5 with TRBJ2-2, with D uncertain. V lost 6 bases to trimming and J lost 6 bases, with 8 bases between them. Germline loops: CDR1 LGHNT, CDR2 FRNRAP. This CDR3 spans 12 amino acids.

The V gene is TRBV12-5, the J gene TRBJ1-5; 7 nucleotides align to TRBD1. The J segment lost 1 base and the V segment lost 6 bases, leaving 3 bases of the junction unmatched. Germline lookup yields CDR1 LGHNT and CDR2 FRNRAP. The CDR3 consists of 14 residues. Here the CDR3 reads CASGGQASNQPQHF. As DNA, the CDR3 is TGTGCTAGTGGAGGACAGGCGAGCAATCAGCCCCAGCATTTT.

At least ten counts were recorded for this clonotype. The chain links TRBV5-1 to TRBJ2-2; D call uncertain. Germline lookup yields CDR1 SGHRS and CDR2 YFSETQ. The CDR3 loop spans 15 amino acids. The ends were cut back, 6 bases at V and 0 bases at J, with 12 bases in the middle. Here the CDR3 DNA reads TGCGCCAGCAATGGGCCAGGAGCGAACACCGGGGAGCTGTTTTTT. Its protein product is CASNGPGANTGELFF.

This clonotype was seen a few times. An end of the junction does not agree with germline; a read error may underlie this. V gene TRBV14 combines with J gene TRBJ1-2; D possibly corresponds to TRBD1 (6 bases). This CDR3 has 15 residues. Germline loops: CDR1 SGHDN, CDR2 FVKESK. The CDR3 DNA sequence: TGTGCCAGCAGCCGACCGGGGGGCACAAACTATGGCTACATCTTC. Its translation: CASSRPGGTNYGYIF.

The chain couples TRBV20-1 to TRBJ2-7; D is possibly TRBD1 (6 bases). Germline assignment: CDR1 DFQATT and CDR2 SNEGSKA (reference sequence). The ends were cut back, 0 bases at V and 2 bases at J, with 14 bases in the middle. The CDR3 covers 15 residues. The CDR3 loop is CSARDRPGQTYEQYF. Written as DNA, the CDR3 is TGCAGTGCTAGAGATCGTCCGGGACAAACCTACGAGCAGTACTTC.